Listed below are T cell receptor beta chains from one sample, sequenced in a study of early T cells in non-severe SARS-CoV-2 infection. TCRdb processed the 5' RACE reads anew with MiXCR; each CDR3 protein has one entry. This table has about 60,000 distinct CDR3 sequences, about an eighth appearing once. Material: whole blood. These receptors originate from an adult who was a healthcare worker with PCR-confirmed SARS-CoV-2 infection or an uninfected control (not recorded which). Both conserved end residues are part of each CDR3. The order of the fields is V gene, D gene, J gene, clone size, CDR3 protein, CDR3 DNA. A D gene is named only where the DNA matches it firmly. Size values are once, few and many counts, or a class for expanded clones, and some rows have none.

TRBV5-1,-,TRBJ1-4,few,CASSLTATTNEKLFF,TGCGCCAGCAGCTTGACAGCCACAACTAATGAAAAACTGTTTTTT
TRBV11-2,-,TRBJ2-7,many,CASRRRDTSYEQYF,TGTGCCAGCAGACGCCGGGACACCTCCTACGAGCAGTACTTC
TRBV9,-,TRBJ1-5,many,CASSVVRQKSNQPQHF,TGTGCCAGCAGCGTAGTCCGCCAGAAGAGCAATCAGCCCCAGCATTTT
TRBV14,-,TRBJ2-5,-,CASSQGASGERETQYF,TGTGCCAGCAGCCAAGGTGCGAGCGGAGAGAGAGAGACCCAGTACTTC
TRBV30,-,TRBJ2-7,many,CAWSVGVYEQYF,TGTGCCTGGAGTGTGGGGGTCTACGAGCAGTACTTC
TRBV27,TRBD2,TRBJ2-2,-,CASSSPSGIITGELFF,TGTGCCAGCAGTTCGCCGAGCGGGATAATCACCGGGGAGCTGTTTTTT
TRBV6-1,TRBD1,TRBJ1-5,many,CASRIQGAGGNQPQHF,TGTGCCAGCAGAATACAGGGGGCAGGTGGCAATCAGCCCCAGCATTTT
TRBV7-9,TRBD1,TRBJ2-5,many,CASSFTWTGPQETQYF,TGTGCCAGCAGCTTTACCTGGACAGGGCCACAAGAGACCCAGTACTTC
TRBV12-3/TRBV12-4,TRBD2,TRBJ2-3,-,CASRRLAPSTDTQYF,TGTGCCAGCAGGCGACTAGCACCTAGCACAGATACGCAGTATTTT
TRBV29-1,-,TRBJ1-1,-,CSVERGRTDTEAFF,TGCAGCGTCGAGCGGGGGCGAACGGACACTGAAGCTTTCTTT
TRBV11-2,-,TRBJ1-1,many,CASSDRRLNTEAFF,TGTGCCAGCAGCGACAGGAGACTGAACACTGAAGCTTTCTTT
TRBV29-1,-,TRBJ2-3,many,CSVVSIRAVGTDTQYF,TGCAGCGTTGTCTCCATCAGGGCTGTAGGCACAGATACGCAGTATTTT
TRBV6-1,TRBD1,TRBJ2-5,few,CASSEATGGQETQYF,TGTGCCAGCAGTGAAGCGACAGGGGGACAAGAGACCCAGTACTTC
TRBV11-2,TRBD1,TRBJ2-2,few,CASSSQGAFTGELFF,TGTGCCAGCAGCTCACAGGGGGCATTCACCGGGGAGCTGTTTTTT
TRBV9,TRBD1,TRBJ2-7,few,CASSAGQGVDEQYF,TGTGCCAGCAGCGCGGGACAGGGGGTCGACGAGCAGTACTTC
TRBV20-1,TRBD1,TRBJ2-5,few,CSARGQGDSQETQYF,TGCAGTGCTAGAGGCCAAGGGGACAGTCAAGAGACCCAGTACTTC
TRBV29-1,-,TRBJ2-1,-,CSVDHGQINHNEQFF,TGCAGCGTTGACCACGGACAGATAAACCACAATGAGCAGTTCTTC
TRBV7-9,-,TRBJ2-5,many,CASSPRSFYPQETQYF,TGTGCCAGCAGCCCGAGGTCATTCTACCCTCAAGAGACCCAGTACTTC
TRBV7-2,TRBD2,TRBJ2-1,few,CASSPYSRLAGGPNEQFF,TGTGCCAGCAGCCCTTACTCCCGACTAGCGGGAGGGCCTAATGAGCAGTTCTTC
TRBV28,-,TRBJ1-2,-,CASSGAVDYGYTF,TGTGCCAGCAGCGGGGCTGTGGACTATGGCTACACCTTC
TRBV9,-,TRBJ2-7,few,CASSVVSGSHYYEQYF,TGTGCCAGCAGCGTAGTAAGTGGCTCACATTATTACGAGCAGTACTTC
TRBV15,TRBD1,TRBJ1-4,-,CVTSRRQGAEEKLFF,TGTGTCACCAGCAGAAGACAGGGGGCCGAAGAAAAACTGTTTTTT
TRBV12-3/TRBV12-4,-,TRBJ2-1,-,CASSLAGDEQFF,TGTGCCAGCAGTTTAGCAGGTGATGAGCAGTTCTTC
TRBV6-4,TRBD2,TRBJ2-3,few,CASSESGGAYPTDTQYF,TGTGCCAGCAGTGAGTCCGGGGGGGCCTACCCGACAGATACGCAGTATTTT
TRBV5-1,-,TRBJ2-7,-,CASSLEGQGPYEQYF,TGCGCCAGCAGCTTGGAGGGGCAGGGTCCCTACGAGCAGTACTTC
TRBV20-1,-,TRBJ2-7,many,CSAAGRIDYEQYF,TGCAGTGCGGCAGGTAGGATAGACTACGAGCAGTACTTC
TRBV7-2,-,TRBJ2-5,many,CASSSTYQETQYF,TGTGCCAGCAGCTCGACATATCAAGAGACCCAGTACTTC
TRBV11-2,TRBD1,TRBJ2-7,many,CASSRISGTDYEQYF,TGTGCCAGCAGCCGCATCTCCGGGACAGATTACGAGCAGTACTTC
TRBV20-1,-,TRBJ2-7,many,CSAINSTRKGEQYF,TGCAGTGCTATAAATTCGACAAGAAAGGGCGAGCAGTACTTC
TRBV30,TRBD1,TRBJ1-1,many,CAWEQGANTEAFF,TGTGCCTGGGAACAGGGGGCGAACACTGAAGCTTTCTTT
TRBV11-2,TRBD2,TRBJ2-7,-,CASSLRLAAYEQYF,TGTGCCAGCAGCCTTCGACTAGCGGCCTACGAGCAGTACTTC
TRBV5-1,-,TRBJ1-1,-,CASSLQGVNTEAFF,TGCGCCAGCAGCTTACAGGGTGTGAACACTGAAGCTTTCTTT
TRBV30,TRBD2,TRBJ2-4,few,CAGHAGGGSGNIQYF,TGTGCCGGCCACGCCGGGGGAGGGTCCGGAAACATTCAGTACTTC
TRBV2,TRBD2,TRBJ2-7,-,CASSESSGTRGEF,TGTGCCAGCAGTGAATCTAGCGGGACGAGGGGTGAATTC
TRBV11-2,TRBD1,TRBJ2-5,many,CASSRDRGETQYF,TGTGCCAGCAGCAGGGACAGGGGTGAGACCCAGTACTTC
TRBV4-1,TRBD2,TRBJ2-3,-,CASSQDLGGRATDTQYF,TGCGCCAGCAGCCAAGATTTGGGCGGGAGGGCCACAGATACGCAGTATTTT
TRBV6-1,-,TRBJ1-5,-,CASRGGQSNQPQHF,TGTGCCAGTAGGGGGGGGCAGAGCAATCAGCCCCAGCATTTT
TRBV28,-,TRBJ1-3,-,CASSVGAGTTGRNTIYF,TGTGCCAGCAGTGTGGGTGCCGGGACAACCGGCAGAAACACCATATATTTT
TRBV3-1,TRBD2,TRBJ2-5,many,CASSLGTSGGAYQETQYF,TGTGCCAGCAGCCTCGGGACTAGCGGGGGCGCGTACCAAGAGACCCAGTACTTC
TRBV20-1,-,TRBJ1-5,many,CSAILGANQPQHF,TGCAGTGCTATCCTGGGGGCCAATCAGCCCCAGCATTTT